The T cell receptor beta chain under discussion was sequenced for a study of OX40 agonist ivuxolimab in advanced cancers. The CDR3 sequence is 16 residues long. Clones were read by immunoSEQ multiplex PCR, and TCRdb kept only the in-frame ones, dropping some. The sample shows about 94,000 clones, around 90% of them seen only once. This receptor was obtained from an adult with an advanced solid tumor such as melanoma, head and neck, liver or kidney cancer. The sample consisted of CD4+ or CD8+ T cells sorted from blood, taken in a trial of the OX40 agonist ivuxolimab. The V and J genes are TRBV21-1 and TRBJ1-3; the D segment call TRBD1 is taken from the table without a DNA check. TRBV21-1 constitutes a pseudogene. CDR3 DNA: TGTGCCAGCAGCAAGCCGGGACAGCTATCTGGAAACACCATATATTTT. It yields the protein CASSKPGQLSGNTIYF.